Following are 15 T cell receptor beta chains from one sample sequenced in a study of vaccination effects on CD4 cells after COVID-19. For these receptors, no antigen is known. Data came from immunoSEQ multiplex PCR; TCRdb stores just in-frame clones and leaves some out. Among 40,000 to 60,000 clones listed, roughly 80% were seen once. Isolation of CD4+ T cells took place after 10 days of culture. The sequencing used CD4+ T cells from PBMCs cultured without peptide, collected before COVID-19 vaccination. The receptor set was obtained from a human donor who had a prior SARS-CoV-2 infection.

The gene calls are TRBV2 and TRBJ1-3; 7 bases match TRBD1. There are 14 residues in the CDR3. From germline, CDR1 is SNHLY and CDR2 FYNNEI. The junction had 4 bases not matched to a gene; V was cut back by 8 bases and J by 0 bases. The CDR3 sequence is CASRGTDSGNTIYF. As DNA, the CDR3 is TGTGCCAGCCGGGGGACAGACTCTGGAAACACCATATATTTT.

This rearrangement joins TRBV6-2 or TRBV6-3 to TRBJ2-3; a possible D gene is TRBD2 (5 bases). V lost 0 bases to trimming and J lost 3 bases, with 10 bases between them. CDR3 length: 15 residues. Germline V CDR1 and CDR2: MNHEY, SVGEGT. CDR3 nucleotides: TGTGCCAGCAGTTACTCCGGGATGGGGACAGATACGCAGTATTTT. Translating it yields CASSYSGMGTDTQYF.

In this sample, this clone turned up a few times. The V and J genes are TRBV4-2 and TRBJ2-7; no clear D. The CDR3 runs 13 residues. V shed 4 bases and J shed 9 bases, with 16 bases lying between them. Per germline, CDR1 LGHNA and CDR2 YNFKEQ. Here the CDR3 reads CASSLDIGVRQYF. The DNA for the CDR3 is TGTGCCAGCAGCCTAGACATTGGGGTAAGGCAGTACTTC.

This clone has more than one count but fewer than ten. The chain couples TRBV5-1 to TRBJ2-5; D remains unclear. With 0 bases removed from V and 2 bases from J, the gap between germline ends came to 5 bases. This CDR3 is built from 13 residues. Germline-derived CDR1 and CDR2 are SGHRS and YFSETQ. This CDR3 is CASSLARQETQYF. CDR3 coding DNA: TGCGCCAGCAGCTTGGCCAGACAAGAGACCCAGTACTTC.

The chain couples TRBV18 to TRBJ2-7; D possibly matches TRBD1 or TRBD2 (5 bases each). The germline V and J ends were trimmed by 6 bases and 6 bases, with 15 bases remaining between them. Germline V CDR1 and CDR2: KGHSH, LQKENI. The CDR3 runs 13 residues. The DNA of the CDR3 is TGTGCCAGCTCCCCCGTGGGGACCAGCGAGCAGTACTTC. It translates to CASSPVGTSEQYF.

This clone occurred a few times. The chain employs TRBV7-8 and TRBJ2-3, with a weak D call TRBD2 (6 bases). CDR3 size: 14 residues. CDR1 and CDR2 (germline): SGHVS, FQNEAQ. The ends were cut back, 5 bases at V and 2 bases at J, with 11 bases in the middle. The CDR3 is CASSPTSTTDTQYF. The CDR3 DNA follows: TGTGCCAGCAGCCCGACTAGTACCACAGATACGCAGTATTTT.

J is TRBJ2-5 and V is TRBV30; 8 bases agree with TRBD2. From germline, CDR1 is GTSNPN and CDR2 SVGIG (reference sequence). Losses at the gene ends were 5 bases for V and 4 bases for J; bases not matched to a gene: 12. This CDR3 is built from 15 residues. CDR3 protein: CAWASTGTRGETQYF. The CDR3 DNA reads as TGTGCCTGGGCCAGTACCGGGACTAGAGGAGAGACCCAGTACTTC.

The chain carries TRBV30 and TRBJ1-3; 7 bases agree with TRBD1. This CDR3 comprises 15 residues. The V and J ends lost 3 bases and 0 bases, in that order; junction bases with no gene match: 5. Per the germline V gene, CDR1 is GTSNPN and CDR2 is SVGIG (reference sequence). The CDR3 DNA is TGTGCCTGGAGGACCGGGACAGTCTCTGGAAACACCATATATTTT. This encodes CAWRTGTVSGNTIYF.

This clone was observed a few times. The chain uses TRBV5-1 and TRBJ2-1; 7 bases are shared with TRBD2. Germline CDR1 and CDR2: SGHRS and YFSETQ. Trimming cost V 7 bases and J 2 bases; bases outside gene matches: 9. This CDR3 region has 15 residues. DNA of the CDR3: TGCGCCAGCGGGGGAGGGACTGAAACCTACAATGAGCAGTTCTTC. It encodes CASGGGTETYNEQFF.

This chain connects TRBV19 to TRBJ2-6; no reliable D call. V was pared by 4 bases and J by 2 bases, with 6 bases between. The CDR3 consists of 14 residues. CDR1 is LNHDA, CDR2 SQIVND, per germline (reference sequence). The DNA for the CDR3 is TGTGCCAGTAGTAAGGGTGCTGGGGCCAACGTCCTGACTTTC. Its protein is CASSKGAGANVLTF.

The chain combines TRBV7-2 with TRBJ1-4, with D perhaps matching TRBD1 (6 bases). V shed 5 bases and J shed 7 bases, with 20 bases lying between them. Germline values: CDR1 SGHTA, CDR2 FQGNSA. The CDR3 extends over 16 amino acids. CDR3 coding DNA: TGTGCCAGCAGCCCCCAGAGGGGGGGCTGGGGTGAAAAACTGTTTTTT. It encodes CASSPQRGGWGEKLFF.

The rearrangement links TRBV7-9 to TRBJ2-1, with 8 bases that match TRBD1. The CDR3 runs 16 residues. J gave up 2 bases and V 3 bases, and 6 bases lay outside the gene matches. Germline V gives CDR1 SEHNR, CDR2 FQNEAQ (reference sequence). The CDR3 coding sequence is TGTGCCAGCAGCTTGGCGGACAGGGAGACCTACAATGAGCAGTTCTTC. Amino acids: CASSLADRETYNEQFF. Supplemented by reference TRBV7-9 and TRBJ2-1, the full variable domain reads DTGVSQNPRHKITKRGQNVTFRCDPISEHNRLYWYRQTLGQGPEFLTYFQNEAQLEKSRLLSDRFSAERPKGSFSTLEIQRTEQGDSAMYLCASSLADRETYNEQFFGPGTRLTVL.

The CDR3 region has the DNA TGTGCCAGCAGCAAATTGGGGATCTACGAGCAGTACTTC. Translation: CASSKLGIYEQYF. The chain combines TRBV21-1 with TRBJ2-7. TRBV21-1 is shown as a pseudogene. The length of the CDR3 is 13 residues.

Relative to its sample, this clone is medium-sized (0.01 to 0.1%). The chain is built from TRBV7-2 and TRBJ1-2; TRBD1 might be the D (5 bases). The CDR3 is 17 residues long. CDR1 and CDR2 (germline): SGHTA, FQGNSA. V lost 5 bases and J lost 0, with 19 bases in between. The CDR3 DNA follows: TGTGCCAGCAGCCATATCTACAACAGGCAAACTAACTATGGCTACACCTTC. This encodes CASSHIYNRQTNYGYTF. Filled out from reference TRBV7-2 and TRBJ1-2, the complete variable domain reads GAGVSQSPSNKVTEKGKDVELRCDPISGHTALYWYRQSLGQGLEFLIYFQGNSAPDKSGLPSDRFSAERTGGSVSTLTIQRTQQEDSAVYLCASSHIYNRQTNYGYTFGSGTRLTVV.

The chain recombines TRBV7-8 with TRBJ2-1; D not resolved. Trimming pared 3 bases from V and 3 bases from J, leaving 12 bases between. The CDR3 length is 15 residues. The germline V gene has CDR1 SGHVS and CDR2 FQNEAQ. For the CDR3, the DNA is TGTGCCAGCAGCTTTTTCGGCGTGGACTACAATGAGCAGTTCTTC. It is translated as CASSFFGVDYNEQFF.